This note documents a single TCR beta chain sequence. The target antigen is unknown. Naive CD8 cells, CD45RO-negative and positively selected for CCR7, excluded terminally differentiated effector memory CD45RA+ cells. Sorted-subset replicate PCRs used around 220 ng DNA, some 31,000 T cell genomes. Produced via immunoSEQ multiplex PCR; TCRdb's table is partial and in-frame only. This table holds about 2 million clones, just under 95% found once. The sample is drawn from a study of shared clonotypes between healthy human individuals. Whole-study findings and limits: Rarefaction gave evidence that sorted-subset sequencing remained incomplete despite large depth.

Germline values: CDR1 WNHNN, CDR2 SYGVQD (reference sequence). The CDR3 length is 13 residues. Trimming pared 6 bases from V and 3 bases from J, leaving 10 bases between. The V gene is TRBV10-1, the J gene TRBJ2-3; no reliable D call. This clonotype was sampled from a man younger than 30 in good health. Sequenced material: naive CD8+ T cells sorted from blood. CDR3 amino acids: CASSGVSTDTQYF. Here the CDR3 DNA reads TGCGCCAGCAGCGGCGTTTCGACAGATACGCAGTATTTT.